This record concerns one TCR beta chain sequence. Its target is not known. Isolated RNA was reverse transcribed in full, so expressed TCRB transcripts were sequenced. Profiled with immunoSEQ multiplex PCR; TCRdb holds only in-frame clones, not every one. The data contain some 9,800 clones, approximately 80% of them singletons. The data are from a study of beta chain features in type 1 diabetes. Notes on the study in general: Across patients, naive, central memory and Treg TCRB repertoires exhibited apparently greater similarity than was observed across healthy donors. Patients with Type 1 diabetes showed moderately but significantly shorter TCRB CDR3s in all four CD4+ subsets. Any HLA effect on TCRB rearrangement was left unresolved by small sub-analyses.

Per the germline V gene, CDR1 is KGHSH and CDR2 is LQKENI. The CDR3 is made up of 14 amino acids. J lost 4 bases, V lost 6 bases, and 8 bases had no gene match. The receptor's source is a woman under 30 in good health. The chain combines TRBV18 with TRBJ1-1, with 7 bases aligning to TRBD1. Specimen: Tregs from blood. CDR3 protein: CASSDSTGATEAFF. The CDR3 DNA sequence: TGTGCCAGCTCCGATTCAACAGGGGCCACTGAAGCTTTCTTT.